A selection of T cell receptor beta chains follows, all from one sample in a study of blood T cell repertoires in COVID-19. Sequencing was performed with immunoSEQ multiplex PCR; in TCRdb, only in-frame clones are kept and a portion is missing. The sample has over 45,000 clones, less than 85% seen once. Sequencing was done on a sample of peripheral blood. The receptors were gathered from a man in his 70s with active COVID-19. The CDR3 runs from the conserved cysteine through the conserved F or W. D genes are given only for firm matches. A row's size may be missing; if present it is once, few, many or a size class.

D gene	V gene	clone size	J gene	CDR3 DNA	CDR3 protein
TRBD2	TRBV7-9	-	TRBJ2-3	TGTGCCCACAAAGGCCTAGCGGCCACAGATACGCAGTATTTT	CAHKGLAATDTQYF
TRBD1	TRBV4-3	many	TRBJ2-7	TGCGCCAGCAGCCAAGGGACAGGGGGCGCCTACGAGCAGTACTTC	CASSQGTGGAYEQYF
-	TRBV5-5	-	TRBJ2-5	TGTGCCAGCAGCTTGGATACGGCCCAGGCCCCCGAGACCCAGTACTTC	CASSLDTAQAPETQYF
-	TRBV5-1	-	TRBJ2-6	TGCGCCAGCAGCATAGGACAGTCCGGGGCCAACGTCCTGACTTTC	CASSIGQSGANVLTF
-	TRBV7-9	-	TRBJ2-7	TGTGCCAGCACCCTAAGCTCCTACGAGCAGTACTTC	CASTLSSYEQYF
TRBD1	TRBV14	-	TRBJ1-4	TGTGCCAGCAGCCGGGACAGGGACGAAAAACTGTTTTTT	CASSRDRDEKLFF
TRBD1	TRBV3-1/TRBV3-2	-	TRBJ2-7	TGTGCCAGCAGCCCCGGGACAGGGCCCTACGAGCAGTACTTC	CASSPGTGPYEQYF
-	TRBV11-1	-	TRBJ1-1	TGTGCCAGCAGCCCCGGACAGTACACTGAAGCTTTCTTT	CASSPGQYTEAFF
TRBD2	TRBV11-1	-	TRBJ2-5	TGTGCCAGCAGCTTAGTCGGGACTAGCGGGAAGGAGACCCAGTACTTC	CASSLVGTSGKETQYF
-	TRBV6-5	-	TRBJ1-1	TGTGCCACTAACCCCCGGGGGGGCAACACTGAAGCTTTCTTT	CATNPRGGNTEAFF
-	TRBV10-3	-	TRBJ1-2	TGTGCCATCAGTTCCCGGGACACTAACTATGGCTACACCTTC	CAISSRDTNYGYTF
TRBD1	TRBV7-2	-	TRBJ1-2	TGTGCCAGCAGCTCCGGACAGGGTCACGGCTACACCTTC	CASSSGQGHGYTF
-	TRBV5-4	-	TRBJ1-3	TGTGCCAGCAGCTTGGGGGCCAAGATCTCTGGAAACACCATATATTTT	CASSLGAKISGNTIYF
-	TRBV20-1	-	TRBJ1-4	TGCAGTGCTAGTCTGGAGGCGGGTAATGAAAAACTGTTTTTT	CSASLEAGNEKLFF
-	TRBV5-4	-	TRBJ2-5	TGTGCCAGCAGCTTTAAGGACAGTACCGAGACCCAGTACTTC	CASSFKDSTETQYF
TRBD2	TRBV5-1	-	TRBJ2-1	TGCGCCAGCAGCCCCGGGACTAGCGGCTACAATGAGCAGTTCTTC	CASSPGTSGYNEQFF
TRBD2	TRBV7-2	-	TRBJ2-3	TGTGCCAGCGGACTAGCGGGACTGACAGATACGCAGTATTTT	CASGLAGLTDTQYF
-	TRBV5-1	once	TRBJ1-1	TGCGCCAGCAGCCTAGGACAGCTAGACACTGAAGCTTTCTTT	CASSLGQLDTEAFF
-	TRBV11-2	-	TRBJ2-7	TGTGCCAGCAGCTCCGATCTATTAAACTACGAGCAGTACTTC	CASSSDLLNYEQYF
TRBD2	TRBV5-8	-	TRBJ2-7	TGTGCCAGCACCCTACTAGCGGGTGGGGACCTCTCCTACGAGCAGTACTTC	CASTLLAGGDLSYEQYF
-	TRBV5-1	-	TRBJ1-2	TGCGCCAGCAGCTTGGGGGGCGTCAACTATGGCTACACCTTC	CASSLGGVNYGYTF
-	TRBV11-2	-	TRBJ2-7	TGTGCCAGCAGCTTACCGAGGAAGTACGAGCAGTACTTC	CASSLPRKYEQYF
TRBD2	TRBV5-5	-	TRBJ2-1	TGTGCCAGCAGCCCGGGACTAGCGGGAGGGCGGAAAGAGCAGTTCTTC	CASSPGLAGGRKEQFF
-	TRBV30	-	TRBJ1-5	TGTGCCTGGAGTGGCGGAAACACCCAGCCCCAGCATTTT	CAWSGGNTQPQHF
-	TRBV1	-	TRBJ2-7	TGCACCAGCAGCAGGGGGGGGGAGTATATTTACGAGCAGTACTTC	CTSSRGGEYIYEQYF
-	TRBV9	-	TRBJ1-5	TGTGCCAGCAGCCCGGGGGGGGTTTCGGCCCAGCATTTT	CASSPGGVSAQHF